Shown below are 5 T cell receptor beta chains from a single sample sequenced in a study of cytomegalovirus exposure and HLA in healthy donors. Vbeta (60) and Jbeta (13) primers were used in the PCR. Profiling relied on immunoSEQ multiplex PCR, and the TCRdb table lists in-frame clones only, not all of them. The sample includes more than 80,000 clones, less than 80% of them seen just once. The sequenced material came from PBMCs. These receptors all come from a woman between 40 and 50 years old in good health and CMV-seropositive.

The V and J genes are TRBV25-1 and TRBJ1-3, with 9 bases matching TRBD1. Germline trimming cut 4 bases from V and 4 bases from J; bases unmatched to any gene: 5. The germline V gene encodes CDR1 MGHDK and CDR2 SYGVNS. The CDR3 is 15 residues long. The CDR3 sequence is CASSVQGAPGNTIYF. The CDR3 region has the DNA TGTGCCAGCAGTGTACAGGGGGCTCCGGGAAACACCATATATTTT. Together with reference TRBV25-1 and TRBJ1-3, the CDR3 gives the full variable domain: EADIYQTPRYLVIGTGKKITLECSQTMGHDKMYWYQQDPGMELHLIHYSYGVNSTEKGDLSSESTVSRIRTEHFPLTLESARPSHTSQYLCASSVQGAPGNTIYFGEGSWLTVV.

This clone has more than one count but fewer than ten. The chain links TRBV6-1 to TRBJ2-5; no clear D. Germline CDR1 is MNHNS and CDR2 is SASEGT. The CDR3 runs to 14 residues. The V end was cut by 0 bases, the J end by 4 bases, with 9 bases between. CDR3 nucleotides: TGTGCCAGCAGTGAAGCCTTGGTTAGAGAGACCCAGTACTTC. Translated, it gives CASSEALVRETQYF.

The chain is built from TRBV7-9 and TRBJ2-3; 10 nucleotides align to TRBD2. The CDR3 is made up of 16 amino acids. Unmatched junction bases numbered 11, after V lost 6 bases and J lost 5 bases. Germline loops: CDR1 SEHNR, CDR2 FQNEAQ (reference sequence). The CDR3 loop is CASSFSLAGDLDTQYF. The CDR3 DNA reads as TGTGCCAGCAGTTTCAGCCTAGCGGGAGATCTAGATACGCAGTATTTT.

The CDR3 region has the DNA TGTGCCAGCAGTTTCAACGGTAATCAGCCCCAGCATTTT. It is translated as CASSFNGNQPQHF. This chain uses TRBV27 with TRBJ1-5; D is uncertain. Looked up from germline, CDR1 is MNHEY and CDR2 is SMNVEV (reference sequence). The ends were cut back, 3 bases at V and 4 bases at J, with 7 bases in the middle. This CDR3 contains 13 residues.

This clone turned up a few times. The chain is built from TRBV6-1 and TRBJ1-5, with a possible D match to TRBD1 (5 bases). Germline V gene data show CDR1 as MNHNS and CDR2 as SASEGT. There are 14 residues in the CDR3. Trimming took 3 bases from V and 9 from J, leaving 15 bases between them. The CDR3 sequence is CASSETGEHGPQHF. The CDR3 DNA reads TGTGCCAGCAGTGAGACGGGGGAGCACGGGCCCCAGCATTTT.